This T cell receptor beta chain was profiled in a study of blood T cell repertoires in COVID-19 (dated by TCRdb to 2020 to 2021). General notes on the study: Samples from collaborators originated in the United States, Italy and Spain and spanned both the acute and convalescent phases of COVID-19. Sample metadata almost always included a de-identified subject ID, COVID-19 status, age in years and sex. Where available, HLA class I and class II types were taken from metadata supplied by the sample provider and were not determined by assay-based typing. Deeply sampled blood TCRbeta repertoires from subjects exposed to, actively infected with, or recovered from COVID-19 were included in the dataset. The prospective study material was composed of cDNA or gDNA derived from T cells, B-cell-depleted T cells, or PBMCs. The repertoires were released in a freely available public database meant as a resource for research on the immune response to SARS-CoV-2. Samples were obtained from the ongoing ImmuneRACE study (first 160 participants) and from 1,200 or so subjects provided by 6 global collaborators. What the study reported, not specific to this receptor: How much clinical and demographic metadata was included differed by source and by participant, and the metadata was provided uncurated.

The CDR3 numbers 15 residues from cysteine through phenylalanine. CDR3 DNA only is kept here, 45 bases in frame from base 1. CDR1 SGDLS and CDR2 YYNGEE are derived from the germline V gene. For this chain, trimming is 0 bases at the V end and 5 bases at the J end, and the number of junction bases without a gene match is 7. TCRbeta CDR3 regions were amplified from genomic DNA by means of the immunoSEQ Assay, a bias-controlled multiplex PCR. Per the source publication's procedure: Within the assay, amplification of reference gene primers was used to estimate how many nucleated cells each sample contained. To quantify the absolute abundance of each unique TCRbeta CDR3 rearrangement, sequence reads were collapsed and filtered. For each sample, productive Simpson clonality was calculated by taking the square root of Simpson's diversity index across productive rearrangements. What TCRdb holds here is the immuneACCESS table cut down to in-frame rearrangements. Part of the clones is not present; checked against another copy, under half of the missing clones reflect an unresolved V gene, and the others are unexplained. V and J calls and clone size come straight from that table; D and trimming were deduced from the DNA. In all, the sample holds tens of thousands of clones, and over 70% of those were seen once. The top ten hold 3% to 3.5% of the sample.

One collaborating source in Seattle enrolled patients while the patients were actively infected and followed the patients over time throughout the course of disease. Whole blood was collected in K2EDTA tubes by collaborating institutions according to the institutions' own protocols. Collaborator samples were shipped for TCRbeta analysis as frozen whole blood, isolated PBMCs, or DNA extracted from either sample type. For this clone: Its recognized antigen is unknown. No clone much larger than this one lies a single base away; base qualities are absent.

Sequencing was performed on peripheral blood. Recombination joined TRBV9 with TRBJ2-7; 8 bases in the junction line up with TRBD2. The origin of this receptor is a man aged 65 to 79 with COVID-19, enrolled during active disease. The CDR3 is CASSVGQREFHEQYF. Read as DNA, the sequence is TGTGCCAGCAGCGTAGGGCAGCGGGAGTTCCACGAGCAGTACTTC.